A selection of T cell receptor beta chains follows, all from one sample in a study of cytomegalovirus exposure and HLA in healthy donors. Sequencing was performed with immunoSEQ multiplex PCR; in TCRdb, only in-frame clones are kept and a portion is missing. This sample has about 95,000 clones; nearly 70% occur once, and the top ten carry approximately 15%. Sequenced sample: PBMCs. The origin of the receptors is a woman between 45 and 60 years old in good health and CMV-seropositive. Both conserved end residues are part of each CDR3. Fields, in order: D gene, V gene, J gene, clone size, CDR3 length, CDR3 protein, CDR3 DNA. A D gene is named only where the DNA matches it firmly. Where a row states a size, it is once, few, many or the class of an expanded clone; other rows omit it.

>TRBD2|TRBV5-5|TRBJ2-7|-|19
CASSLSTENPSGRAYEQYF
TGTGCCAGCAGCTTATCAACAGAAAACCCTAGCGGGCGAGCCTACGAGCAGTACTTC
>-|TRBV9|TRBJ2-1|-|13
CASSVGGSGEQFF
TGTGCCAGCAGCGTCGGCGGTTCTGGTGAGCAGTTCTTC
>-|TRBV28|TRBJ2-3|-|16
CASTPPGRGKTDTQYF
TGTGCCAGCACCCCCCCGGGCAGGGGAAAGACAGATACGCAGTATTTT
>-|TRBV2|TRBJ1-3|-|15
CASSRGGSDGNTIYF
TGTGCCAGCAGTCGGGGGGGTTCTGACGGAAACACCATATATTTT
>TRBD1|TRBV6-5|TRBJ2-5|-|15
CASSYYGTGQETQYF
TGTGCCAGCAGTTACTATGGGACAGGACAAGAGACCCAGTACTTC
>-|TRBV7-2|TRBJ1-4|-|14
CANSLGAVGEKLFF
TGTGCCAACAGCTTAGGGGCTGTGGGTGAAAAACTGTTTTTT
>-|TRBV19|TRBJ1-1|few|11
CASFTGTTAFF
TGTGCCAGTTTCACAGGGACGACGGCTTTCTTT
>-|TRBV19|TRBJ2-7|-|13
CASSITHSYEQYF
TGTGCCAGTAGTATTACTCATTCCTACGAGCAGTACTTC
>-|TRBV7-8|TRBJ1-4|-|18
CASSFDSWTVSTNEKLFF
TGTGCCAGCAGCTTTGACTCTTGGACAGTCTCAACTAATGAAAAACTGTTTTTT
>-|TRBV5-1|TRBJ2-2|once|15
CASSLVIRDSGELFF
TGCGCCAGCAGCTTGGTAATTCGGGATAGCGGGGAGCTGTTTTTT
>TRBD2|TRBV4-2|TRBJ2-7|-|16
CASSPIGLAGSYEQYF
TGTGCCAGCAGCCCCATAGGACTAGCGGGCAGCTACGAGCAGTACTTC
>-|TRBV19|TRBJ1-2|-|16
CASSRAWTDWDYGYTF
TGTGCCAGTAGCCGCGCTTGGACAGATTGGGACTATGGCTACACCTTC
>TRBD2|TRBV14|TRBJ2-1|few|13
CASRLAAYNEQFF
TGTGCCAGCAGACTAGCGGCATACAATGAGCAGTTCTTC
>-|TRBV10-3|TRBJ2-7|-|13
CAISEANFYEQYF
TGTGCCATCAGTGAGGCGAATTTCTACGAGCAGTACTTC
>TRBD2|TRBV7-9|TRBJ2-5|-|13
CASSPLAVETQYF
TGTGCCAGCAGCCCCCTAGCGGTAGAGACCCAGTACTTC
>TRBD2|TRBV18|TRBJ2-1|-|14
CATETSGRHNEQFF
TGTGCCACTGAGACTAGCGGGAGGCACAATGAGCAGTTCTTC
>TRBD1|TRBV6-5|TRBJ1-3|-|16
CASSSQGVSSGNTIYF
TGTGCCAGCAGTTCACAGGGGGTGAGCTCTGGAAACACCATATATTTT
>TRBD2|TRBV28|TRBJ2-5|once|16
CASSFPLRERSETQYF
TGTGCCAGCAGTTTCCCTCTGCGGGAGCGATCGGAGACCCAGTACTTC
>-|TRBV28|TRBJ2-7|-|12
CASSLGSNEQYF
TGTGCCAGCAGTTTGGGGAGCAACGAGCAGTACTTC
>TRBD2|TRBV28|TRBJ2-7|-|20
CASSSLGPAGGGIGSYEQYF
TGTGCCAGCAGTTCGCTCGGACCAGCGGGAGGGGGGATCGGTTCCTACGAGCAGTACTTC
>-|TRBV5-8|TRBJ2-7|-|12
CASSFSSYEQYF
TGTGCCAGCAGCTTTAGCTCCTACGAGCAGTACTTC
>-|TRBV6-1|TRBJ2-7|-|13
CASMQDYSYEQYF
TGTGCCAGCATGCAGGACTATTCGTACGAGCAGTACTTC
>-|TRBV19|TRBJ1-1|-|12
CASSTGGFEAFF
TGTGCCAGTAGTACCGGAGGGTTTGAAGCTTTCTTT
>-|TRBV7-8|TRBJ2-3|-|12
CASSQRTDTQYF
TGTGCCAGCAGCCAGAGGACAGATACGCAGTATTTT
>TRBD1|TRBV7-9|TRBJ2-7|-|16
CASSPGTGTGYYEQYF
TGTGCCAGCAGCCCGGGTACCGGGACAGGGTACTACGAGCAGTACTTC
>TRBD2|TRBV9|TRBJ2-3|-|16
CASSSDAGGPTDTQYF
TGTGCCAGCAGCTCAGACGCGGGAGGCCCCACAGATACGCAGTATTTT
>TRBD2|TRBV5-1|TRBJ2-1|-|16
CASSWNPGLATNEQFF
TGCGCCAGCAGCTGGAATCCGGGACTAGCGACCAATGAGCAGTTCTTC
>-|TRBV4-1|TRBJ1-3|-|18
CASSQRGSGRSSGNTIYF
TGCGCCAGCAGCCAAAGGGGGTCGGGACGAAGCTCTGGAAACACCATATATTTT
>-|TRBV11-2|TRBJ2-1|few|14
CASSPGRPSNEQFF
TGTGCCAGCAGCCCAGGGAGGCCTTCGAATGAGCAGTTCTTC
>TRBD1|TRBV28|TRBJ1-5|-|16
CASSLLGQGVNQPQHF
TGTGCCAGCAGTTTATTAGGGCAGGGGGTCAATCAGCCCCAGCATTTT
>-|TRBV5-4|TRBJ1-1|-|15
CASSRELGTNTEAFF
TGTGCCAGCAGCCGGGAGTTAGGGACGAACACTGAAGCTTTCTTT
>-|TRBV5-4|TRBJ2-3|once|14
CASSLASRGGTQYF
TGTGCCAGCAGCTTGGCCTCTCGCGGCGGTACGCAGTATTTT
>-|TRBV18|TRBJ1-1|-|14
CASSPVTGNTEAFF
TGTGCCAGCTCACCAGTGACAGGTAACACTGAAGCTTTCTTT
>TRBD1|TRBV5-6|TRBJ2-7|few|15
CASSLGTGGSYEQYF
TGTGCCAGCAGCTTGGGGACAGGGGGTTCCTACGAGCAGTACTTC
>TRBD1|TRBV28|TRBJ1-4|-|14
CASRTGGTNEKLFF
TGTGCCAGCAGGACAGGGGGAACGAATGAAAAACTGTTTTTT
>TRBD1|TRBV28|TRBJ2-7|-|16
CASSLSSGTASYEQYF
TGTGCCAGCAGTCTTTCCTCCGGGACAGCTTCCTACGAGCAGTACTTC
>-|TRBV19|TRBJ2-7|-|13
CASKGVLTYEQYF
TGTGCCAGTAAGGGGGTTCTTACTTACGAGCAGTACTTC
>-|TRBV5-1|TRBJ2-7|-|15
CASSLGAGDSDEQYF
TGCGCCAGCAGCTTGGGGGCAGGGGATAGCGACGAGCAGTACTTC
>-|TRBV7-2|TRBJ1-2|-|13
CASSPRGGLGYTF
TGTGCCAGCTCCCCCCGGGGGGGGCTTGGCTACACCTTC
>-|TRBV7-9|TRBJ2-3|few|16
CASSLGIPGWIDTQYF
TGTGCCAGCAGCTTAGGGATTCCGGGGTGGATAGATACGCAGTATTTT
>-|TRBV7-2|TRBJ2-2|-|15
CASSLLVGLTGELFF
TGTGCCAGCAGCTTACTAGTAGGACTCACCGGGGAGCTGTTTTTT
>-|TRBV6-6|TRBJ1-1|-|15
CASSYSTGSDTEAFF
TGTGCCAGCAGTTACTCAACCGGGTCTGACACTGAAGCTTTCTTT
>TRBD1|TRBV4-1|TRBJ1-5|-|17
CASSRILQGLSNQPQHF
TGCGCCAGCAGCCGGATTTTACAGGGGCTAAGCAATCAGCCCCAGCATTTT
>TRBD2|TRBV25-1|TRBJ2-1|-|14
CASTGGISYNEQFF
TGTGCCAGTACGGGAGGGATATCCTACAATGAGCAGTTCTTC
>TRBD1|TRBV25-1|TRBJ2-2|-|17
CASSARTGSHPAGELFF
TGTGCCAGCAGTGCCCGGACAGGGAGCCACCCGGCCGGGGAGCTGTTTTTT
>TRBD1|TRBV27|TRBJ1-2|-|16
CASSSAGGQGARGYTF
TGTGCCAGCAGTTCCGCCGGGGGACAGGGGGCGAGGGGCTACACCTTC
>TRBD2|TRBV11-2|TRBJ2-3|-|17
CASSLRLAGGGTDTQYF
TGTGCCAGCAGCTTGAGGCTAGCGGGAGGAGGGACAGATACGCAGTATTTT
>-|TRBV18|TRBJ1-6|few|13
CASLSSYNSPLHF
TGTGCCAGCCTGAGCTCCTATAATTCACCCCTCCACTTT
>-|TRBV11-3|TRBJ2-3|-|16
CASSLGGGRSTDTQYF
TGTGCCAGCAGCTTAGGGGGCGGCAGAAGCACAGATACGCAGTATTTT
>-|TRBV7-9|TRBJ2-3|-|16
CASSPRLMPSTDTQYF
TGTGCCAGCAGCCCCCGACTTATGCCTAGCACAGATACGCAGTATTTT
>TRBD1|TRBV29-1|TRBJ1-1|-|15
CSVPGTGARGTEAFF
TGCAGCGTTCCCGGGACAGGGGCTAGGGGGACTGAAGCTTTCTTT